The rows below give T cell receptor beta chains drawn from one sample of a study of T-cell reconstitution after alpha-beta-depleted transplantation in children. Using its own MiXCR run on the PCR reads, TCRdb lists one record per CDR3 protein. Of about 500,000 distinct CDR3 sequences in the sample, approximately 30% were seen once. Specimen: PBMCs from the stem cell graft donor, collected from the stem cell graft. All receptors derive from a human donor who donated a stem cell graft to a child with aplastic anemia. Both conserved end residues are part of each CDR3. The D gene is left open where the match is weak. Only part of the rows carry a size: once, few, many, or a class if the clone is expanded.

abundance	len	v_gene	j_gene	d_gene	CDR3aa	CDR3nt
NA	13	TRBV28	TRBJ2-3	NA	CASSSKQGDTQYF	TGTGCCAGCAGTTCGAAACAGGGAGATACGCAGTATTTT
few	18	TRBV11-2	TRBJ2-3	TRBD1	CASSSDRGAPISTDTQYF	TGTGCCAGCAGCTCGGACAGGGGGGCTCCCATTAGCACAGATACGCAGTATTTT
NA	14	TRBV18	TRBJ2-1	TRBD1	CASSPLQGGNEQFF	TGTGCCAGCTCACCACTACAGGGGGGCAATGAGCAGTTCTTC
few	13	TRBV29-1	TRBJ2-7	NA	CSVEVGSTYEQYF	TGCAGCGTTGAAGTAGGTAGTACCTACGAGCAGTACTTC
NA	15	TRBV18	TRBJ2-3	NA	CASSPLSGQTETQYF	TGTGCCAGCTCACCACTGTCTGGACAGACCGAAACGCAGTATTTT
few	14	TRBV20-1	TRBJ1-2	NA	CSARDLGVDYGYTF	TGCAGTGCTAGAGATCTTGGGGTCGACTATGGCTACACCTTC
NA	15	TRBV6-2/TRBV6-3	TRBJ2-6	NA	CASSYSSSGANVLTF	TGTGCCAGCAGTTACTCAAGCTCTGGGGCCAACGTCCTGACTTTC
NA	13	TRBV20-1	TRBJ1-1	NA	CSAGQVGLPEAFF	TGCAGTGCGGGCCAGGTGGGTCTTCCTGAAGCTTTCTTT
once	18	TRBV6-2/TRBV6-3	TRBJ1-5	TRBD1	CASSYRTGQIGSNQPQHF	TGTGCCAGCAGTTATCGGACAGGGCAAATAGGGAGCAATCAGCCCCAGCATTTT
NA	13	TRBV7-2	TRBJ1-1	NA	CASTRRGGTEAFF	TGTGCCAGCACCCGAAGAGGGGGTACTGAAGCTTTCTTT
NA	17	TRBV20-1	TRBJ2-2	TRBD2	CSAGHTSGRVWAGELFF	TGCAGTGCTGGACATACTAGCGGGAGGGTTTGGGCCGGGGAGCTGTTTTTT
NA	16	TRBV12-3/TRBV12-4	TRBJ1-5	NA	CASSPPLGTSNQPQHF	TGTGCCAGCAGTCCCCCACTAGGCACTAGCAATCAGCCCCAGCATTTT
many	16	TRBV4-2	TRBJ1-1	NA	CASSQVMTALNTEAFF	TGTGCCAGCAGCCAAGTAATGACAGCCTTGAACACTGAAGCTTTCTTT
NA	13	TRBV6-6	TRBJ2-3	NA	CASSYQLVDTQYF	TGTGCCAGCAGTTACCAACTAGTAGATACGCAGTATTTT
NA	13	TRBV10-3	TRBJ2-3	NA	CAINRGPRDTQYF	TGTGCCATCAATAGGGGCCCCCGGGATACGCAGTATTTT
few	13	TRBV30	TRBJ1-6	NA	CAWSRQSNSPLHF	TGTGCCTGGAGTAGGCAGTCTAATTCACCCCTCCACTTT
NA	14	TRBV5-1	TRBJ2-6	NA	CASSPRTGANVLTF	TGCGCCAGCAGCCCCAGGACTGGGGCCAACGTCCTGACTTTC
NA	12	TRBV6-6	TRBJ2-1	TRBD2	CASRPAGGEQFF	TGTGCCAGCAGACCGGCGGGGGGGGAGCAGTTCTTC
NA	15	TRBV29-1	TRBJ1-5	TRBD1	CSVRVGTDSNQPQHF	TGCAGCGTCCGTGTGGGGACAGATAGCAATCAGCCCCAGCATTTT
NA	15	TRBV14	TRBJ2-1	NA	CASSQAWRVGSEQFF	TGTGCCAGCAGCCAAGCATGGCGGGTTGGCAGTGAGCAGTTCTTC
NA	16	TRBV24-1	TRBJ2-3	TRBD2	CATSDWTSGNTDTQYF	TGTGCCACCAGTGATTGGACTAGCGGAAACACAGATACGCAGTATTTT
NA	17	TRBV21-1	TRBJ1-2	NA	CASSKVGPAKRDYGYTF	TGTGCCAGCAGCAAAGTAGGACCGGCCAAACGGGACTATGGCTACACCTTC
NA	15	TRBV20-1	TRBJ1-4	NA	CSAKAQQGISEKLFF	TGCAGTGCTAAAGCCCAGCAGGGGATAAGTGAAAAACTGTTTTTT
few	15	TRBV5-1	TRBJ2-3	NA	CASSATDYSTDTQYF	TGCGCCAGCAGCGCGACGGACTATAGCACAGATACGCAGTATTTT
NA	15	TRBV5-1	TRBJ2-1	TRBD2	CASRVSGSSYNEQFF	TGCGCCAGCAGGGTAAGCGGGAGCTCCTACAATGAGCAGTTCTTC
few	15	TRBV9	TRBJ1-5	NA	CASSVLGDSNQPQHF	TGTGCCAGCAGCGTTCTGGGGGATAGCAATCAGCCCCAGCATTTT
NA	13	TRBV30	TRBJ2-7	NA	CASNSGSGPEQYF	TGTGCCAGCAACTCAGGGTCGGGTCCCGAGCAGTACTTC
NA	18	TRBV29-1	TRBJ2-3	TRBD2	CSVEEGFGTSGFTDTQYF	TGCAGCGTTGAAGAAGGGTTCGGGACTAGCGGATTCACAGATACGCAGTATTTT
NA	14	TRBV28	TRBJ1-5	NA	CASRLSLSNQPQHF	TGTGCCAGCAGACTTTCTCTCAGCAATCAGCCCCAGCATTTT
NA	16	TRBV11-1	TRBJ2-1	NA	CASSPGVRIFYNEQFF	TGTGCCAGCAGCCCGGGGGTCAGGATTTTCTACAATGAGCAGTTCTTC
few	15	TRBV20-1	TRBJ2-1	TRBD2	CSAAQTSGLKGRQFF	TGCAGTGCTGCCCAGACTAGCGGGTTGAAGGGTCGGCAGTTCTTC
NA	14	TRBV7-9	TRBJ1-1	NA	CASSHTGGDPEAFF	TGTGCCAGCAGCCACACGGGTGGGGACCCTGAAGCTTTCTTT
NA	14	TRBV29-1	TRBJ1-1	TRBD1	CSVGQGYLNTEAFF	TGCAGCGTTGGACAGGGGTATCTGAACACTGAAGCTTTCTTT
many	15	TRBV20-1	TRBJ2-1	TRBD2	CSARSGRGFYNEQFF	TGCAGTGCTAGAAGCGGGAGGGGTTTCTACAATGAGCAGTTCTTC
few	16	TRBV20-1	TRBJ2-7	TRBD2	CSASDFITSGVSEQYF	TGCAGTGCTAGTGATTTCATCACTAGCGGGGTTTCCGAGCAGTACTTC
NA	11	TRBV5-1	TRBJ2-5	NA	CASSLAGTNFF	TGCGCCAGCAGCTTGGCCGGGACGAATTTCTTC
few	14	TRBV5-6	TRBJ2-7	TRBD1	CASSTGDRAYEQYF	TGTGCCAGCAGCACCGGGGACAGGGCCTACGAGCAGTACTTC
NA	15	TRBV7-2	TRBJ1-2	TRBD1	CASSLYMGQGYGYTF	TGTGCCAGCAGCTTATATATGGGACAGGGATATGGCTACACCTTC
NA	15	TRBV19	TRBJ1-2	TRBD1	CASSTQRQGDYGYTF	TGTGCCAGTAGTACCCAAAGACAGGGTGACTATGGCTACACCTTC
NA	17	TRBV27	TRBJ2-6	NA	CASSSEGGLVGANVLTF	TGTGCCAGCAGTTCCGAGGGGGGTCTCGTCGGGGCCAACGTCCTGACTTTC
NA	18	TRBV6-5	TRBJ2-7	NA	CASSYITKPLLPGDEQYF	TGTGCCAGCAGTTACATAACTAAGCCGCTCCTCCCGGGGGACGAGCAGTACTTC
NA	11	TRBV29-1	TRBJ1-1	TRBD1	CSVTGGAEAFF	TGCAGCGTGACAGGGGGGGCTGAAGCTTTCTTT
few	15	TRBV10-3	TRBJ2-3	TRBD1	CAISAGTASTDTQYF	TGTGCCATCAGTGCCGGGACAGCGAGCACAGATACGCAGTATTTT
few	15	TRBV6-2/TRBV6-3	TRBJ2-7	NA	CASSYAGGANYEQYF	TGTGCCAGCAGTTACGCCGGTGGGGCTAACTACGAGCAGTACTTC
NA	13	TRBV19	TRBJ2-1	NA	CASSIGTDNEQFF	TGTGCCAGTAGTATTGGCACAGACAATGAGCAGTTCTTC
NA	15	TRBV9	TRBJ1-2	TRBD1	CASSVATGQSYGYTF	TGTGCCAGCAGCGTAGCTACGGGACAGAGCTATGGCTACACCTTC
NA	16	TRBV7-9	TRBJ2-1	NA	CASSLGTTSSYNEQFF	TGTGCCAGCAGCTTAGGGACGACGAGCTCCTACAATGAGCAGTTCTTC
few	15	TRBV3-1	TRBJ1-1	TRBD1	CASSQGGRGRTEAFF	TGTGCCAGCAGCCAAGGGGGCAGGGGGAGGACTGAAGCTTTCTTT
NA	15	TRBV6-1	TRBJ2-5	NA	CASTPLTGIQETQYF	TGTGCCAGCACCCCTCTTACAGGGATCCAAGAGACCCAGTACTTC
few	14	TRBV29-1	TRBJ1-2	NA	CSVVLLALNYGYTF	TGCAGCGTTGTGCTTCTCGCGCTCAACTATGGCTACACCTTC
few	16	TRBV29-1	TRBJ2-2	TRBD1	CSVDPAGTGGTGELFF	TGCAGCGTTGATCCTGCCGGGACAGGGGGTACCGGGGAGCTGTTTTTT
few	15	TRBV3-1	TRBJ2-1	TRBD2	CASSQSGLARNEQFF	TGTGCCAGCAGCCAATCCGGACTAGCTAGGAATGAGCAGTTCTTC
few	15	TRBV12-3/TRBV12-4	TRBJ2-5	NA	CASRPSRGYQETQYF	TGTGCCAGCAGACCCTCGAGGGGCTACCAAGAGACCCAGTACTTC